This TCR beta chain is from a study of HIV-infected patients and healthy controls. CDR3 length: 18 residues. The germline V gene encodes CDR1 MDHEN and CDR2 SYDVKM. Between the trimmed V and J ends, which lost 5 bases and 6 bases, there was a span of 27 bases. TCRdb recomputed calls from the 5' RACE reads with MiXCR, one row per CDR3 protein. The sample carries roughly 70,000 distinct CDR3 sequences, roughly a sixth recorded once. The chain links TRBV28 to TRBJ2-3; no firm D call. The TCR sequence derives from a human donor in good health. Input material: CD4+ T cells from blood. CDR3 in DNA: TGTGCCAGCAGTCCCCACCGTAGTAACCTGCTCTGGGCGGATACGCAGTATTTT. This translates into CASSPHRSNLLWADTQYF. The full variable domain, rest sourced from reference TRBV28 and TRBJ2-3, is DVKVTQSSRYLVKRTGEKVFLECVQDMDHENMFWYRQDPGLGLRLIYFSYDVKMKEKGDIPEGYSVSREKKERFSLILESASTNQTSMYLCASSPHRSNLLWADTQYFGPGTRLTVL.